The T cell receptor beta chain under discussion was sequenced for a study of T cell responses to AZD1222 COVID-19 vaccine (dated by TCRdb to the early 2020s). Broadly, across the study: A total of about 250 trial participants underwent TCR sequencing, of whom about 210 had received two doses of AZD1222 and roughly 26 had received two doses of the MenACWY control vaccine. Trial participants were enrolled by age into 18-55, 56-69 and 70-plus year subgroups, with approximately 150, 28 and 58 TCR-sequenced participants respectively.

Reading the label with the study, this specimen's time point is: about 28 days (+/-7) after the second vaccine dose. Reading the label with the study, this specimen's treatment or condition is: meningococcal conjugate vaccine given as trial control. Vaccinee samples were obtained from the UK trials COV001 and COV002, which included a single-blind randomized controlled phase 2/3 trial of AZD1222 (ChAdOx1 nCoV-19) in healthy adults. For TCRbeta chain sequencing, PBMC samples were collected from trial participants at day 0 and at day 28 after the second dose. With respect to this clone: Its antigen remains unidentified. Base-call qualities are not available, and no considerably larger clone is one nucleotide away.

What the authors observed across the whole study: Conclusions about previously exposed vaccinees are limited, since just a handful of AZD1222 recipients were seropositive for SARS-CoV-2 at baseline. After two AZD1222 doses, spike-specific TCR breadth and depth were significantly higher than at day 0 and than in MenACWY recipients. Epitopes outside the regions mutated in the B.1.351 and B.1.1.7 variants were reportedly recognized by nearly half of the unique spike-specific TCRs. Because no samples from the day 14 peak response were available, repertoires could be characterized only after the peak T cell response. In the small 56-69-year group, the increase in depth fell short of significance, most likely because of low power. The vaccine-associated CD4 TCRs covered the entire spike protein, and the dominant responses fell in regions 160-218 and 743-854. Most participants were white British and females outnumbered males, and the authors suggested that clonal diversity may have been underestimated.

There are 13 amino acids in the CDR3, from cysteine to phenylalanine inclusive. Only the CDR3 DNA is retained, 39 bases long and in frame from the first base. The germline V gene gives CDR1 as SGHDN and CDR2 as FVKESK. The V end loses 4 bases and the J end loses 2 bases, and a stretch of 8 bases separates them. The CDR3 regions of human TCRbeta chains were analyzed by immunosequencing. Per the authors' processing: Repertoire TCRs were matched against a reference library of SARS-CoV-2-specific TCRs generated with the MIRA antigen-specificity platform. Breadth was defined as the fraction of unique TCRs that were SARS-CoV-2-associated. Depth was defined as the fraction of total T cells that were SARS-CoV-2-associated. Each spike-specific TCR was assigned to its reactive spike region and to a CD4 or CD8 class using the MIRA data. Log10-transformed breadth and depth values were compared by one-way ANOVA with Sidak's multiple comparisons tests. TCRdb carries this immuneACCESS record with in-frame sequences only. Its versions omit some clonotypes, under half of them owing to an unresolved V gene in the studies checked, with the rest unexplained. Clone size and the V and J calls come from that table; the DNA yielded D and trimming. The sample table contains roughly 72,000 clones; only one count was recorded for approximately 88% of them. The ten largest account for more than 8% of the sample.

Sequenced here: peripheral blood, sampled 28 days after the second dose of the MenACWY control vaccine. The receptor was derived from an adult who received the MenACWY meningococcal vaccine as a control. The V and J segments used are TRBV14 and TRBJ1-2, with the identity of the D gene unclear. The CDR3 has the sequence CASSRGANYGYTF. The DNA sequence follows: TGTGCCAGCAGCCGGGGTGCCAACTATGGCTACACCTTC.